The clone carrying this T cell receptor beta chain was counted between two and nine times. The Seattle patients, enrolled during active infection, were followed longitudinally. The data belong to a study of blood T cell repertoires in COVID-19. The table came from immunoSEQ multiplex PCR; TCRdb's copy has only in-frame clones and leaves some out. In the table there are 250,000 to 350,000 clones, 86% of which are singletons. Trimming took off 4 bases at V and 6 bases at J, with 18 bases between the two ends. The CDR3 extends over 15 amino acids. The germline V gene encodes CDR1 MNHEY and CDR2 SVGAGI. The sequence derives from a woman aged 70-85 years with COVID-19, enrolled during active disease. Sample: peripheral blood. V and J are TRBV6-5 and TRBJ1-2, with D possibly matching TRBD1 (5 bases). CDR3 sequence reads: CASSSYGLGEDGYTF. CDR3 DNA: TGTGCCAGCAGTTCCTACGGACTGGGGGAGGATGGCTACACCTTC.